One and the same sample provided the 14 T cell receptor beta chains below, sequenced in a study of cytomegalovirus exposure and HLA in healthy donors. With 60 Vbeta and 13 Jbeta primers, the PCR was carried out. Clones were sequenced by immunoSEQ multiplex PCR, and TCRdb holds only the in-frame ones, with some missing. The sample contains around 70,000 clones, more than 75% of which appear only once. Sequencing was performed on PBMCs. Receptors originate from a girl between 10 and 17 years old in good health and CMV-seropositive.

This clone was seen a few times. J is TRBJ1-4 and V is TRBV7-9; TRBD1 might be the D (5 bases). With 1 base removed from V and 11 bases from J, the gap between germline ends came to 11 bases. CDR1 and CDR2 from the germline V gene are SEHNR and FQNEAQ (reference sequence). The CDR3 runs to 13 residues. In nucleotides, the CDR3 is TGTGCCAGCAGCTTAGGGGGGAGGAGCAAACTGTTTTTT. Its protein is CASSLGGRSKLFF.

The chain recombines TRBV5-1 with TRBJ1-1; 10 nucleotides align to TRBD1. There are 16 residues in the CDR3. Looked up from germline, CDR1 is SGHRS and CDR2 is YFSETQ. V trimming: 5 bases; J trimming: 6 bases; junction bases outside the gene matches: 13. Here the CDR3 reads CASRPGTGDILAEAFF. CDR3 nucleotide sequence: TGCGCCAGCAGGCCCGGGACAGGGGATATCCTAGCTGAAGCTTTCTTT.

The V call is TRBV11-2, the J call TRBJ2-5, with 9 bases matching TRBD1. Germline assignment: CDR1 SGHAT and CDR2 FQNNGV. The CDR3 consists of 15 residues. Trimming cost V 5 bases and J 3 bases; bases outside gene matches: 7. This chain's CDR3 is CASSPGQGRKETQYF. DNA of the CDR3: TGTGCCAGCAGCCCCGGACAGGGGCGAAAAGAGACCCAGTACTTC. Looking up the rest from reference TRBV11-2 and TRBJ2-5 gives the full variable domain: EAGVAQSPRYKIIEKRQSVAFWCNPISGHATLYWYQQILGQGPKLLIQFQNNGVVDDSQLPKDRFSAERLKGVDSTLKIQPAKLEDSAVYLCASSPGQGRKETQYFGPGTRLLVL.

The chain has TRBV7-2 and TRBJ2-3; 14 nucleotides align to TRBD2. CDR1 and CDR2 from the germline V gene are SGHTA and FQGNSA. Unmatched junction bases numbered 3, after V lost 3 bases and J lost 4 bases. The CDR3 extends over 16 amino acids. DNA for the CDR3: TGTGCCAGCAGCTTGGGACTAGCGGGGGTTTCAGATACGCAGTATTTT. It codes for CASSLGLAGVSDTQYF. Full variable domain (missing parts from reference TRBV7-2 and TRBJ2-3): GAGVSQSPSNKVTEKGKDVELRCDPISGHTALYWYRQSLGQGLEFLIYFQGNSAPDKSGLPSDRFSAERTGGSVSTLTIQRTQQEDSAVYLCASSLGLAGVSDTQYFGPGTRLTVL.

The V call is TRBV6-5, the J call TRBJ2-7; TRBD2 might be the D (6 bases). CDR1 and CDR2 (germline): MNHEY, SVGAGI. The CDR3 is 15 residues long. The germline V and J ends were trimmed by 2 bases and 2 bases, with 13 bases remaining between them. CDR3 sequence reads: CASSYLSGVTYEQYF. CDR3 nucleotide sequence: TGTGCCAGCAGTTACCTGTCGGGAGTCACCTACGAGCAGTACTTC.

V usage is TRBV7-8 and J usage is TRBJ1-1; D unclear. Germline V gene data show CDR1 as SGHVS and CDR2 as FQNEAQ. V was shortened by 5 bases and J by 13 bases, with 17 bases between the two germline ends. This CDR3 comprises 12 residues. DNA for the CDR3: TGTGCCAGCAGCCTTTACGGGAGCTCAGGTTTCTTT. Protein sequence: CASSLYGSSGFF. Using reference TRBV7-8 and TRBJ1-1 for the parts outside the CDR3, the full variable domain is GAGVSQSPRYKVAKRGQDVALRCDPISGHVSLFWYQQALGQGPEFLTYFQNEAQLDKSGLPSDRFFAERPEGSVSTLKIQRTQQEDSAVYLCASSLYGSSGFFGQGTRLTVV.

V and J are TRBV28 and TRBJ1-2; tentative D call: TRBD1 (5 bases). V lost 5 bases and J 8 bases, leaving 15 bases between the germline ends. The V gene's germline CDR1 is MDHEN and CDR2 SYDVKM. CDR3 size: 13 residues. CDR3 DNA sequence: TGTGCCAGCAGTCTCCCCCGGGGGAGGGGCTACACCTTC. It translates to CASSLPRGRGYTF.

The chain combines TRBV6-5 with TRBJ2-1; D remains unclear. The germline V and J ends were trimmed by 2 bases and 1 base, with 12 bases remaining between them. The CDR3 contains 16 residues. Germline V gives CDR1 MNHEY, CDR2 SVGAGI. Written as DNA, the CDR3 is TGTGCCAGCAGTTACCTTGGGCAGGATTCCTACAATGAGCAGTTCTTC. Protein sequence: CASSYLGQDSYNEQFF.

V and J are TRBV6-5 and TRBJ1-1; D call uncertain. CDR3 length: 14 amino acids. The V end lost 2 bases, the J end lost 7 bases, and 14 bases lay between the germline ends. Germline V CDR1 and CDR2: MNHEY, SVGAGI. The CDR3 bases are TGTGCCAGCAGTTACCGGGGAGGAGCCCTTGAAGCTTTCTTT. Translating gives CASSYRGGALEAFF.

The J gene is TRBJ1-2, the V gene TRBV6-1; D not certain. CDR1 is MNHNS, CDR2 SASEGT, per germline. Trimming took 2 bases from V and 5 from J, leaving 6 bases between them. The CDR3 loop spans 12 amino acids. CDR3 protein: CASSEQNYGYTF. CDR3 DNA sequence: TGTGCCAGCAGTGAACAGAATTATGGCTACACCTTC.

This clone occurred a few times. The chain is built from TRBV13 and TRBJ2-7, with D unresolved. Germline CDR1 is PRHDT and CDR2 is FYEKMQ (reference sequence). The CDR3 covers 13 residues. V was cut by 1 base and J by 2 bases, with 6 bases left in between. DNA for the CDR3: TGTGCCAGCAGCTTAGTTCCAGCCTACGAGCAGTACTTC. This translates into CASSLVPAYEQYF.

This sequence joins TRBV19 and TRBJ2-5, with TRBD2 matching over 12 bases. The V and J ends lost 3 bases and 2 bases, in that order; junction bases with no gene match: 1. The CDR3 is 15 amino acids. Germline loops: CDR1 LNHDA, CDR2 SQIVND (reference sequence). CDR3: CASSIGLAGQETQYF. The CDR3 region has the DNA TGTGCCAGTAGTATCGGACTAGCGGGGCAAGAGACCCAGTACTTC.

This clone was recorded a few times. The chain recombines TRBV18 with TRBJ2-5, with 9 bases that match TRBD1. The CDR3 extends over 16 amino acids. V shed 4 bases and J 0 bases; nucleotides not matched to a gene: 6. Germline V gene lookup returns CDR1 KGHSH and CDR2 LQKENI. CDR3 nucleotide sequence: TGTGCCAGCTCACAACCTGACAGGGGGTACCAAGAGACCCAGTACTTC. Protein product: CASSQPDRGYQETQYF.

This rearrangement joins TRBV7-9 to TRBJ2-2; D is uncertain. Germline values: CDR1 SEHNR, CDR2 FQNEAQ (reference sequence). The CDR3 is made up of 14 amino acids. The V end was cut by 3 bases, the J end by 7 bases, with 12 bases between. CDR3 nucleotide sequence: TGTGCCAGCAGCTTCCGGGTTGCCGGCGGGGAGCTGTTTTTT. Amino acid sequence: CASSFRVAGGELFF.